Presented here are 19 T cell receptor beta chains from one specimen sequenced in a study of blood T cell repertoires in COVID-19. Assay used: immunoSEQ multiplex PCR; TCRdb lists only in-frame clones, some missing. The sample records 310,000 or so clones, around 90% being singletons. Input material: peripheral blood. The receptor source for this set is a man between 18 and 35 years old who had recovered from COVID-19.

This clone has only a few counts. The CDR3 nucleotides read TGTGCCAGCTCGAAGTCGGACAGCACTGAAGCTTTCTTT. Protein product: CASSKSDSTEAFF. The chain carries TRBV6-5 and TRBJ1-1; TRBD1 might be the D (6 bases). Germline CDR1 reads MNHEY; CDR2 reads SVGAGI. V gave up 8 bases and J gave up 4 bases, with 14 bases separating them. CDR3 length equals 13 residues.

The V call is TRBV4-1, the J call TRBJ1-6; 9 bases align to TRBD1. The germline CDR1 and CDR2 sequences are MGHRA and YSYEKL. CDR3 length equals 16 residues. J lost 8 bases, V lost 1 base, and 6 bases had no gene match. CDR3 sequence (DNA): TGCGCCAGCAGCCAAGGACCGGGACAGGGATATTCACCCCTCCACTTT. It translates to CASSQGPGQGYSPLHF.

The chain couples TRBV29-1 to TRBJ1-2; no firm D call. Trimming cost V 7 bases and J 4 bases, with 25 bases left between them. CDR1 and CDR2 from the germline V gene are SQVTM and ANQGSEA. The CDR3 is 16 residues long. The CDR3 is CSALIPTRISSYGYTF. The CDR3 DNA reads as TGCAGCGCATTAATCCCGACACGCATCTCGAGCTATGGCTACACCTTC.

This sequence joins TRBV19 and TRBJ2-6, with 8 positions matching TRBD2. The CDR3 runs to 15 residues. Germline CDR1 and CDR2: LNHDA and SQIVND (reference sequence). The trim removed 8 bases at V and 2 bases at J, leaving 5 bases unmatched. For the CDR3, the DNA is TGTGCCAGTTCCCCGGGGGGGGCTGGGGCCAACGTCCTGACTTTC. It is translated as CASSPGGAGANVLTF.

As to this clone: Other DNA variants within this sample encode the same CDR3. The rearrangement links TRBV10-3 to TRBJ2-7; D is perhaps TRBD2 (5 bases). Germline CDR1 ENHRY, CDR2 SYGVKD. The V end was cut by 8 bases, the J end by 7 bases, with 15 bases between. The CDR3 covers 12 residues. The CDR3 DNA sequence: TGTGCCATCTCGGGCAGAGGGCAAGAGCAGTACTTC. It is translated as CAISGRGQEQYF.

This clone has a single count. This CDR3 reads CATAIHKAASNTGELFF. The CDR3 DNA reads as TGTGCCACCGCGATCCATAAAGCTGCCTCGAACACCGGGGAGCTGTTTTTT. The rearrangement joins TRBV19 to TRBJ2-2; D is uncertain. V lost 10 bases to trimming and J lost 0 bases, with 21 bases between them. The CDR3 spans 17 residues. Germline V lookup: CDR1 LNHDA, CDR2 SQIVND (reference sequence).

The chain is built from TRBV27 and TRBJ2-7; 8 bases fit TRBD1. This CDR3 is built from 15 residues. J gave up 4 bases and V 2 bases, and 7 bases lay outside the gene matches. Germline CDR1 is MNHEY and CDR2 is SMNVEV (reference sequence). The chain's CDR3 is CASSLRTGRLYEQYF. The CDR3 bases are TGTGCCAGCAGTTTACGGACAGGGAGGCTTTACGAGCAGTACTTC.

The gene calls are TRBV27 and TRBJ2-1; D ambiguous. The V end was cut by 2 bases, the J end by 4 bases, with 9 bases between. This CDR3 has 14 residues. The germline V gene has CDR1 MNHEY and CDR2 SMNVEV (reference sequence). The CDR3 loop reads CASSLRGFYNEQFF. In nucleotides, the CDR3 is TGTGCCAGCAGTTTACGAGGATTTTACAATGAGCAGTTCTTC.

This clone was seen a few times. The V and J genes are TRBV27 and TRBJ2-7; a weak D match, TRBD2 (5 bases). This CDR3 spans 14 amino acids. V was trimmed by 5 bases and J by 2 bases, leaving 13 bases between them. The germline V gene has CDR1 MNHEY and CDR2 SMNVEV (reference sequence). CDR3 coding DNA: TGTGCCAGCAGTACGGAGCGGCCCCCCTACGAGCAGTACTTC. Residues: CASSTERPPYEQYF.

This chain links TRBV20-1 with TRBJ1-1; no definite D call. Per the germline V gene, CDR1 is DFQATT and CDR2 is SNEGSKA (reference sequence). Trimming removed 3 bases from V and 2 bases from J, with 13 bases in between. This CDR3 contains 14 residues. CDR3 amino acids: CSASRFQVNTEAFF. The CDR3 DNA sequence: TGCAGTGCTAGTCGCTTTCAGGTAAACACTGAAGCTTTCTTT.

This sequence joins TRBV18 and TRBJ2-7, with 7 bases fitting TRBD2. The CDR3 spans 18 residues. Germline lookup yields CDR1 KGHSH and CDR2 LQKENI. Trimming took 2 bases from V and 2 from J; bases not matched to a gene: 15. CDR3 residues: CASSPRRGGLAATYEQYF. CDR3 in DNA: TGTGCCAGCTCACCAAGACGAGGAGGCCTAGCGGCAACCTACGAGCAGTACTTC.

V and J are TRBV12-3 or TRBV12-4 and TRBJ1-6; a weak D match, TRBD1 (5 bases). The CDR3 totals 12 residues. V lost 5 bases and J lost 11, with 10 bases in between. In nucleotides, the CDR3 is TGTGCCAGCAGTCCGGGGGGGACACCCCTCCACTTT. It encodes CASSPGGTPLHF.

The V and J genes are TRBV6-5 and TRBJ1-3; weak D call: TRBD1 (6 bases). The V end was cut by 4 bases, the J end by 0 bases, with 13 bases between. The CDR3 is 16 residues long. Germline loops: CDR1 MNHEY, CDR2 SVGAGI. CDR3 in amino acids: CASSSQTGTSGNTIYF. The CDR3 DNA sequence: TGTGCCAGCAGTTCCCAGACAGGAACCTCTGGAAACACCATATATTTT.

The chain is built from TRBV20-1 and TRBJ1-2; weak D call: TRBD1 (6 bases). Trimming left V 5 bases short and J 4 bases short, with 11 bases between. The germline CDR1 and CDR2 sequences are DFQATT and SNEGSKA (reference sequence). The CDR3 has 12 amino acids. The CDR3 nucleotides are TGCAGTGCTCGTGGGGGCCTCTATGGCTACACCTTC. Encoded protein: CSARGGLYGYTF.

This rearrangement joins TRBV6-5 to TRBJ1-1; 7 nucleotides agree with TRBD1. Germline V gives CDR1 MNHEY, CDR2 SVGAGI. The trim removed 10 bases at V and 4 bases at J, leaving 6 bases unmatched. This CDR3 comprises 12 residues. As DNA, the CDR3 is TGTGCCACCAGGACAGGCCCCACTGAAGCTTTCTTT. Its protein is CATRTGPTEAFF.

This clone was detected ten times or more. The chain is built from TRBV15 and TRBJ1-2; tentative D call: TRBD1 (6 bases). With 4 bases removed from V and 8 bases from J, the gap between germline ends came to 14 bases. The CDR3 is 13 residues long. CDR1 and CDR2 from the germline V gene are LNHNV and YYDKDF (reference sequence). The CDR3 bases are TGTGCCACCAGCATACAGGGTGTAGAGGGCTACACCTTC. As protein: CATSIQGVEGYTF.

This chain links TRBV11-2 with TRBJ2-3; a possible D gene is TRBD2 (6 bases). CDR3 length equals 15 residues. Germline V gene data show CDR1 as SGHAT and CDR2 as FQNNGV. Trimming left V 5 bases short and J 2 bases short, with 14 bases between. CDR3 in amino acids: CASSPGLPYTDTQYF. Here the CDR3 DNA reads TGTGCCAGCAGCCCGGGACTTCCGTACACAGATACGCAGTATTTT.

This chain joins TRBV19 and TRBJ2-1; TRBD2 agrees at 9 bases. J lost 4 bases, V lost 5 bases, and 6 bases had no gene match. Germline V gene sequence: CDR1 LNHDA, CDR2 SQIVND (reference sequence). This CDR3 is built from 15 residues. CDR3 nucleotides: TGTGCCAGTAGTGAGCGGGAGGCCCCTTACAATGAGCAGTTCTTC. Protein product: CASSEREAPYNEQFF. Full variable domain (missing parts from reference TRBV19 and TRBJ2-1): DGGITQSPKYLFRKEGQNVTLSCEQNLNHDAMYWYRQDPGQGLRLIYYSQIVNDFQKGDIAEGYSVSREKKESFPLTVTSAQKNPTAFYLCASSEREAPYNEQFFGPGTRLTVL.

The CDR3 reads CASSLQRTTGGNEQFF. For the CDR3, the DNA is TGTGCCAGCAGCCTACAAAGGACCACCGGGGGCAATGAGCAGTTCTTC. The chain combines TRBV3-1 (or the pseudogene TRBV3-2) with TRBJ2-1; weak D call: TRBD2 (6 bases). In germline, CDR1 is LGHDT, CDR2 YNNKEL (reference sequence). The V gene lost 4 bases and the J gene lost 6 bases, with 19 bases spanning the gap. The CDR3 consists of 16 residues.